Described below is a single T cell receptor beta chain sequence and its context. This sample was included in a study of blood T cells in healthy people across ages. Combining a sample-barcoded 5' primer with a J-beta primer mix, a second PCR ran for roughly 6 to 12 cycles. Each cDNA molecule, via a template-switch adaptor with 12 random nucleotides, was tagged. TCRdb ran MiXCR on the 5' RACE reads and lists one entry per CDR3 protein. The data contain roughly 500,000 distinct CDR3 sequences, 25% to 30% of them singletons. Looked up from germline, CDR1 is DFQATT and CDR2 is SNEGSKA (reference sequence). CDR3 length: 15 residues. V was clipped by 1 base and J by 0 bases, with 10 bases between them.

Sequenced sample: blood. This chain joins TRBV20-1 and TRBJ2-1; a possible D gene is TRBD2 (5 bases). The sequence was obtained from a woman aged 70-85 years in good health. The CDR3 loop is CSARGGKSSYNEQFF. The CDR3 DNA reads as TGCAGTGCTAGAGGAGGGAAGAGCTCCTACAATGAGCAGTTCTTC.